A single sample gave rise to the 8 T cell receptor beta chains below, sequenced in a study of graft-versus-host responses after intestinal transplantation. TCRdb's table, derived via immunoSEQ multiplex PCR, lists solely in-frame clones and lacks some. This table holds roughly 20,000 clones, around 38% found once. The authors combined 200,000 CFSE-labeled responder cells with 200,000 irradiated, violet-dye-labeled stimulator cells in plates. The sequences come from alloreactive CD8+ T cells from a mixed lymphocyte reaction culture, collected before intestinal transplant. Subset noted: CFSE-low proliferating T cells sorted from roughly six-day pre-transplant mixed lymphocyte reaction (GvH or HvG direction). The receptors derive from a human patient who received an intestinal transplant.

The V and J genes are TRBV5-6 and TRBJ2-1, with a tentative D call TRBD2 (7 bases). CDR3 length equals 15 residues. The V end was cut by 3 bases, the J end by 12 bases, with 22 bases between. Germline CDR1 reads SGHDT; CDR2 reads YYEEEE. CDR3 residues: CASSSPLAGPRGQFF. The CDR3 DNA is TGTGCCAGCAGCTCCCCTTTAGCGGGCCCCAGGGGGCAGTTCTTC.

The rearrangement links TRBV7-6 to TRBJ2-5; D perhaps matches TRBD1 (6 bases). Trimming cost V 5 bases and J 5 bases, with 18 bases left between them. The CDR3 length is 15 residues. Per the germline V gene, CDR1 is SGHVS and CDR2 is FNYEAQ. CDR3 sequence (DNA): TGTGCCAGCAGCGCATACGCGGACAGTTCGGAGACCCAGTACTTC. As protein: CASSAYADSSETQYF.

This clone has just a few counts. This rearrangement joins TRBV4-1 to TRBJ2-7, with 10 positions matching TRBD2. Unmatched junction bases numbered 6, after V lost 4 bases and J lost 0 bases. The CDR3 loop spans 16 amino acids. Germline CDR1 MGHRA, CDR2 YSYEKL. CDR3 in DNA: TGCGCCAGCAGCCCCGAGCCTAGCGGGAGCTCCTACGAGCAGTACTTC. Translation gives CASSPEPSGSSYEQYF.

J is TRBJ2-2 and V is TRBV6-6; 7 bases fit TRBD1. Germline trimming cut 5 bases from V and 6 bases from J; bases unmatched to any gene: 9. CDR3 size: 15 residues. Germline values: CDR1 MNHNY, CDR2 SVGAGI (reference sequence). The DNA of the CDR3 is TGTGCCAGCAGTGTACGACAGGGTAGGGCCGGGGAGCTGTTTTTT. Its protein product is CASSVRQGRAGELFF.

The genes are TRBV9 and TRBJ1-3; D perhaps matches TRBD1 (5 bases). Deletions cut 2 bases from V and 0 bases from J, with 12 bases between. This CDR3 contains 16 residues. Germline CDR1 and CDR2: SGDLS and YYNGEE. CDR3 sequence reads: CASSVDSFLSGNTIYF. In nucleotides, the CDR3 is TGTGCCAGCAGCGTTGACAGCTTTCTCTCTGGAAACACCATATATTTT.

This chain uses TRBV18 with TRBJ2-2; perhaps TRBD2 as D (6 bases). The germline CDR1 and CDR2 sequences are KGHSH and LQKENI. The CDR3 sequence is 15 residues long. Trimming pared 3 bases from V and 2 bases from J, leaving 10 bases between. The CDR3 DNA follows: TGTGCCAGCTCACCGGGCGCGGGAAACACCGGGGAGCTGTTTTTT. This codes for CASSPGAGNTGELFF.

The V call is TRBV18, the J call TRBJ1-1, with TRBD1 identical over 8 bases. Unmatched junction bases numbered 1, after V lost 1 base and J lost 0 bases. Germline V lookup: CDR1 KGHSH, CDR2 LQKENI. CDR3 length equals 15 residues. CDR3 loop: CASSPRTGMNTEAFF. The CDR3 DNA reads TGTGCCAGCTCACCACGGACAGGGATGAACACTGAAGCTTTCTTT. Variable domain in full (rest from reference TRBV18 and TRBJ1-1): NAGVMQNPRHLVRRRGQEARLRCSPMKGHSHVYWYRQLPEEGLKFMVYLQKENIIDESGMPKERFSAEFPKEGPSILRIQQVVRGDSAAYFCASSPRTGMNTEAFFGQGTRLTVV.

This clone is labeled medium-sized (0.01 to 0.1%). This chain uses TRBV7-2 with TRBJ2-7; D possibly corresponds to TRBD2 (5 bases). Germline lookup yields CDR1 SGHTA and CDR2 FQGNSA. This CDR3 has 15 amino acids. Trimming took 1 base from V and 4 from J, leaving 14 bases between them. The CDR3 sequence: CASSLVSGEGYEQYF. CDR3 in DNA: TGTGCCAGCAGCTTAGTTTCGGGTGAGGGTTACGAGCAGTACTTC.